The entry that follows covers one TCR beta chain sequence. Its antigen is unidentified. The sample originates from a study of PD-1 blockade in classical Hodgkin lymphoma. In the study overall: The study gave patients nivolumab 3 mg/kg intravenously every 2 weeks.

Sequenced by immunoSEQ multiplex PCR; TCRdb stores in-frame clones only, minus some. The data contain thousands of clones, under 75% of them singletons. Study-wide findings and caveats: It was reported that newly diagnosed patients had less baseline TCR diversity than healthy donors.

Germline V gene lookup returns CDR1 SGHNT and CDR2 YYREEE (reference sequence). Trimming removed 1 base from V and 0 bases from J, with 8 bases in between. This CDR3 comprises 14 residues. Time point of the sample: cycle 4 day 1 (C4D1), after around six weeks of nivolumab. Each patient experienced a relapse that followed autologous stem cell transplantation, and brentuximab vedotin exposure varied. Thawed PBMCs supplied CD8+ T cells via magnetic negative selection. The patients, who had relapsed/refractory classical Hodgkin lymphoma, achieved best responses of complete response, partial response or progressive disease.

The rearrangement joins TRBV5-4 to TRBJ2-7; D not resolved. This TCR was recovered from a human donor with classical Hodgkin lymphoma. The source material was CD8+ T cells from blood, sampled before the fourth cycle of nivolumab. The CDR3 DNA reads TGTGCCAGCAGCTTGAATGGCAACTCCTACGAGCAGTACTTC. This gives the protein CASSLNGNSYEQYF.